The present entry profiles one T cell receptor (beta chain) with its context. Antigen unknown. The data derive from a study of regulatory T cells in long-lasting Graves disease. Points from the study as a whole: Favoring TRBV28, TRBJ1-2 and TRBJ2-5 was a feature seen in persistent disease. Sample size was small, which may have lowered accuracy.

Investigators prepared the TCR beta libraries by applying iRepertoire HTBI primers and Arm-PCR of CDR3 regions. In TCRdb, the multiplex PCR reads were re-called with MiXCR into one record per CDR3 protein. The sample consists of roughly 450,000 distinct CDR3 sequences, 22% of them appearing once. The time point denotes: persistent/refractory GD, antithyroid drugs over 5 years with positive TRAb. TCR sequences were obtained from RNA taken from PBMCs. Peripheral blood, around 9 milliliters per patient, was collected in EDTA tubes. The germline V and J ends were trimmed by 6 bases and 1 base, with 10 bases remaining between them. The CDR3 length is 14 residues. Germline loops: CDR1 LGHNT, CDR2 FRNRAP.

This TCR derives from a female donor with Graves disease. The J gene is TRBJ1-5, the V gene TRBV12-5; possibly TRBD1 for D (6 bases). Sequenced here: peripheral blood mononuclear cells (PBMCs), sampled when the disease was refractory, from a patient treated with antithyroid drugs. In DNA, the CDR3 is TGTGCTAGTGGGAGGGGGGGGAGCAATCAGCCCCAGCATTTT. Its protein is CASGRGGSNQPQHF.